This record concerns one T cell receptor (beta chain) sequence. The antigen remains undetermined. CDR3 length: 15 residues. V shed 0 bases and J shed 3 bases, with 9 bases lying between them. The germline CDR1 and CDR2 sequences are LGHNA and YSLEER. The table came from immunoSEQ multiplex PCR; TCRdb's copy has only in-frame clones and leaves some out. This table holds roughly 5,000 clones, roughly 90% found once. This sample was included in a study of chemoradiotherapy in HPV16-positive cancers. Turning to the study itself: Candidate HPV-specific T-cell clones and common TCR motifs came from functional assays in a couple of HPV16-positive patients.

Study-level points and caveats: Better recurrence-free survival went with HPV-responsive T-cell expansion in HPV16-positive patients. Non-HPV-specific T cells did not expand in tumors during treatment, whereas candidate HPV-specific clones and E7-related motifs did.

The sequences come from blood, collected from a patient who underwent chemoradiotherapy. The chain employs TRBV4-3 and TRBJ1-5; a weak D match, TRBD1 (5 bases). The TCR sequence derives from a human donor with HPV-associated anogenital cancer. CDR3 region: CASSQEYRNNQPQHF. CDR3 DNA: TGCGCCAGCAGCCAAGAGTACAGGAACAATCAGCCCCAGCATTTT.